These 5 T cell receptor beta chains were sequenced from one sample in a study of T cell responses to AZD1222 COVID-19 vaccine (dated by TCRdb to the early 2020s). The time point tag for this specimen amounts to: about 28 days (+/-7) after the second vaccine dose. Read against the paper, the sample's treatment or condition label means: meningococcal conjugate vaccine given as trial control. Libraries were prepared through the immunoSEQ multiplex PCR assay. TCRdb retrieved this table from immuneACCESS and kept in-frame rearrangements only. Not all clones are present; in checked studies, unresolved V genes account for under half, and no reason is known for the remainder. This sample is represented by some 40,000 clones; 80% of them were singletons. The top ten clones comprise about a fifth of the sample. Source: peripheral blood, taken 28 days after the second dose of the MenACWY control vaccine. These receptors were taken from an adult who received the MenACWY meningococcal vaccine as a control.

This sequence joins TRBV2 and TRBJ1-2; D unclear. The V gene lost 2 bases and the J gene lost 8 bases, with 12 bases spanning the gap. Germline CDR1 is SNHLY and CDR2 is FYNNEI. The CDR3 extends over 13 amino acids. The CDR3 sequence: CASSETRKDGYTF. CDR3 coding DNA: TGTGCCAGCAGTGAAACGCGAAAGGACGGCTACACCTTC.

V usage is TRBV11-2 and J usage is TRBJ1-2, with D possibly being TRBD1 (5 bases). The CDR3 sequence is 16 residues long. V lost 1 base to trimming and J lost 1 base, with 13 bases between them. In germline, CDR1 is SGHAT, CDR2 FQNNGV. The CDR3 loop reads CASSLVGAGINYGYTF. The CDR3 nucleotides read TGTGCCAGCAGCTTAGTCGGGGCAGGGATTAACTATGGCTACACCTTC.

The rearrangement uses TRBV13 and TRBJ2-1, with unresolved D. Germline CDR1 PRHDT, CDR2 FYEKMQ (reference sequence). The CDR3 is made up of 14 amino acids. V was clipped by 2 bases and J by 5 bases, with 10 bases between them. The CDR3 bases are TGTGCCAGCAGCTTAAGGGATGGGAACAATGAGCAGTTCTTC. Translation gives CASSLRDGNNEQFF.

The rearrangement joins TRBV10-1 to TRBJ2-3, with D perhaps matching TRBD1 or TRBD2 (5 bases each). From germline, CDR1 is WNHNN and CDR2 SYGVQD (reference sequence). Between the trimmed V and J ends, which lost 0 bases and 6 bases, there was a span of 19 bases. This CDR3 is 17 amino acids long. CDR3: CASSESVGEGETDTQYF. The CDR3, as DNA: TGCGCCAGCAGTGAGTCGGTGGGGGAAGGTGAAACGGATACGCAGTATTTT.

V is TRBV5-8 and J is TRBJ1-5; TRBD1 agrees at 9 bases. V was clipped by 2 bases and J by 4 bases; unmatched bases: 4. The CDR3 is 15 residues long. CDR1 and CDR2 from the germline V gene are SGHTS and YDEGEE. The CDR3: CASSFGTGRNQPQHF. The CDR3 region has the DNA TGTGCCAGCAGCTTCGGGACAGGGAGGAATCAGCCCCAGCATTTT.